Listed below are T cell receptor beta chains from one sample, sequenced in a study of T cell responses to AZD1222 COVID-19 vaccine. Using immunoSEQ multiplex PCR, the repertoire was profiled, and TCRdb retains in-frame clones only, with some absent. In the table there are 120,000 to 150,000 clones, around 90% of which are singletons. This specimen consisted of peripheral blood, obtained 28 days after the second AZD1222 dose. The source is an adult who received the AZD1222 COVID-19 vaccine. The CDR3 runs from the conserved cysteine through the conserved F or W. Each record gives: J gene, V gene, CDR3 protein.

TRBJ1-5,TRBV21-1,CASSHLPRGSNQPQHF
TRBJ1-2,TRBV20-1,CSASDSNYGYTF
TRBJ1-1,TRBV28,CASSRGTEAFF
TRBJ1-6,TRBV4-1,CASSEGALGTLHF
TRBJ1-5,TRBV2,CASGPTAYSNQPQHF
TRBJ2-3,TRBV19,CASRRGQGRDTQYF
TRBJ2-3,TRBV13,CASSVRLATSTDTQYF
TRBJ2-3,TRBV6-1,CASSDRTRGDTQYF
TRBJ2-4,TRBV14,CASSQGWGTSRNIQYF
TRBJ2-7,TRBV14,CASSQVYRGSEQYF
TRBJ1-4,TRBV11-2,CASSLGGGREKLFF
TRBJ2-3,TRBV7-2,CASSSRYTDTQYF
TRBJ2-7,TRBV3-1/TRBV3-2,CASSQEGVRYEQYF
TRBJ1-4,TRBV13,CASSLDPGMGPEKLFF
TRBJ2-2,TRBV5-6,CASSLGGTSGPGELFF
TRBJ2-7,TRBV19,CASTRDRRSYEQYF
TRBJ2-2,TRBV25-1,CASEAGELNTGELFF
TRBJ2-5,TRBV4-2,CASSQALESSQYF
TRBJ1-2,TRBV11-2,CASSLDRQGYGYTF
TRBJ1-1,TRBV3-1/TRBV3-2,CASSTLRTEAFF
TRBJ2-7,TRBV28,CASTTLGGTYEQYF
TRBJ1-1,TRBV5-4,CASSLLSGRTGTEAFF
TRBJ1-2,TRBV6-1,CASSDRQGGYTF
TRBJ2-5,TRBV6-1,CASSETGWMQYF
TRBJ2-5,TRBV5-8,CASSQGHQETQYF
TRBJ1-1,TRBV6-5,CASRSYRVMNTEAFF
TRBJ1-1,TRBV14,CASSQESLNTEAFF
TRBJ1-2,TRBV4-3,CASSQDMVNRLYGYTF
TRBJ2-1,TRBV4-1,CASSQDLEREVPGALEQFF
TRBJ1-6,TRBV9,CASSVGGGGFNSPLHF
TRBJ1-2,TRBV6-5,CASSRQMNGYTF
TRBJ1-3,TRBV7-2,CASSLGVSGNTIYF
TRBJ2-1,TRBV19,CASSLRGHSVSGDEQFF
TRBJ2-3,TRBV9,CASSVERSWTTDTQYF
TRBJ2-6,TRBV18,CASSPRETGRNQFSGANVLTF